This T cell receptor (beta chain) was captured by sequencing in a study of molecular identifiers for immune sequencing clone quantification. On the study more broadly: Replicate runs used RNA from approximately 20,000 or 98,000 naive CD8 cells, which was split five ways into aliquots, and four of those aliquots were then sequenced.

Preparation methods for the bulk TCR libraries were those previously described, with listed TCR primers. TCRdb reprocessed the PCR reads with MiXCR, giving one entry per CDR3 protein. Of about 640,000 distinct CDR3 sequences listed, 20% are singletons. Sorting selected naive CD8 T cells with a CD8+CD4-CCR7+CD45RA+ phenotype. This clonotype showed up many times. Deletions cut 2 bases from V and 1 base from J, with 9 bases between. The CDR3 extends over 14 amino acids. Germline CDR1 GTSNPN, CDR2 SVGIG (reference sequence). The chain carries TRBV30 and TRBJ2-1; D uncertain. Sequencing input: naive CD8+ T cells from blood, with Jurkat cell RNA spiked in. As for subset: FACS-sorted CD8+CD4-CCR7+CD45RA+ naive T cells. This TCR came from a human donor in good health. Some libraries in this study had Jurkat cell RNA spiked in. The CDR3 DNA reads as TGTGCCTGGAGTTTAGGTTTTTCCTACAATGAGCAGTTCTTC. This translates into CAWSLGFSYNEQFF.